This T cell receptor beta chain is drawn from a study of Ad26.COV2.S vaccination and SARS-CoV-2 variants. TCRdb keeps only in-frame clones here, not all; method: immunoSEQ multiplex PCR. The sample consists of some 390,000 clones, more than 85% of them appearing once. The V end lost 6 bases, the J end lost 7 bases, and 13 bases lay between the germline ends. The CDR3 is 13 residues long. The germline CDR1 and CDR2 sequences are LNHDA and SQIVND (reference sequence). Specified treatment: approximately 18 received Ad26.COV2.S at low or high dose, single or two shots; roughly five received placebo; per-sample allocation not given. Day 63 after the first vaccine or placebo injection was the time point for sampling.

J is TRBJ2-1 and V is TRBV19; maybe TRBD2 (6 bases). Sample: peripheral blood, taken in a trial of Ad26.COV2.S vaccine versus placebo. This receptor was obtained from a person between 18 and 60 years old who received the Ad26.COV2.S COVID-19 vaccine or a placebo. The CDR3 bases are TGTGCCAGTAGGCAGGCCCTAGCGAATGAGCAGTTCTTC. Translated: CASRQALANEQFF.